The 10 T cell receptor beta chains in this list originate from one sample, sequenced in a study of Ad26.COV2.S vaccination and SARS-CoV-2 variants. Indicated treatment: roughly 20 received Ad26.COV2.S at low or high dose, single or two shots; about 5 received placebo; per-sample allocation not given. All samples were drawn on day 63, counting from the first vaccine or placebo injection. The table came from immunoSEQ multiplex PCR; TCRdb's copy has only in-frame clones and leaves some out. The repertoire holds some 300,000 clones, with around four fifths as singletons. Sequenced material: peripheral blood, taken in a trial of Ad26.COV2.S vaccine versus placebo. The source is a person aged 18-60 years who received the Ad26.COV2.S COVID-19 vaccine or a placebo.

The rearrangement links TRBV18 to TRBJ2-2; perhaps TRBD1 as D (6 bases). V was trimmed by 6 bases and J by 3 bases, leaving 20 bases between them. The CDR3 covers 17 residues. CDR1 is KGHSH and CDR2 is LQKENI in the germline V gene. The CDR3: CASSIPQGFGDTGELFF. The CDR3 DNA is TGTGCCAGCTCGATCCCACAGGGTTTTGGCGACACCGGGGAGCTGTTTTTT.

J is TRBJ1-5 and V is TRBV6-1, with 8 bases matching TRBD1. CDR1 and CDR2 (germline): MNHNS, SASEGT. V was pared by 2 bases and J by 0 bases, with 9 bases of the junction left unmatched. The CDR3 runs to 18 residues. The chain's CDR3 is CASSEWVLTGGSNQPQHF. The DNA of the CDR3 is TGTGCCAGCAGTGAATGGGTCCTCACAGGGGGTAGCAATCAGCCCCAGCATTTT.

The chain recombines TRBV19 with TRBJ1-5; D call uncertain. V lost 3 bases and J 2 bases, leaving 14 bases between the germline ends. The CDR3 extends over 16 amino acids. The germline gives CDR1 LNHDA, CDR2 SQIVND (reference sequence). CDR3 bases: TGTGCCAGTAGTATCTCCCACGGCGGGGGCAATCAGCCCCAGCATTTT. Translated, it gives CASSISHGGGNQPQHF.

This clone occurred once. The J gene is TRBJ1-6, the V gene TRBV24-1; D is undetermined. The germline CDR1 and CDR2 sequences are KGHDR and SFDVKD. This CDR3 is 14 amino acids long. Trimming cost V 1 base and J 7 bases, with 7 bases left between them. The CDR3 sequence is CATSDFRRNSPLHF. In DNA, the CDR3 is TGTGCCACCAGTGATTTTAGGAGAAATTCACCCCTCCACTTT.

This clone was observed a few times. The chain couples TRBV5-4 to TRBJ1-2; 8 bases match TRBD1. This CDR3 region has 13 residues. V shed 2 bases and J 7 bases; nucleotides not matched to a gene: 4. From germline, CDR1 is SGHNT and CDR2 YYREEE (reference sequence). The CDR3 spells CASSLQGVGGYTF. The CDR3 DNA is TGTGCCAGCAGCTTACAGGGGGTCGGTGGCTACACCTTC.

The chain recombines TRBV25-1 with TRBJ1-1; TRBD1 matches at 10 bases. The CDR3 extends over 16 amino acids. The J segment lost 10 bases and the V segment lost 3 bases, leaving 14 bases of the junction unmatched. Germline CDR1 and CDR2: MGHDK and SYGVNS. As DNA, the CDR3 is TGTGCCAGCAGTGACCCTCAGTGGGACAGGGGTATGGCAGCTTTCTTT. It codes for CASSDPQWDRGMAAFF.

This rearrangement joins TRBV5-4 to TRBJ1-2, with 7 bases that match TRBD1. J gave up 14 bases and V 4 bases, and 14 bases lay outside the gene matches. From germline, CDR1 is SGHNT and CDR2 YYREEE (reference sequence). The CDR3 contains 13 residues. The CDR3 protein is CASSPDRDPTATF. As DNA, the CDR3 is TGTGCCAGCAGCCCTGACAGGGACCCTACAGCTACCTTC.

This chain uses TRBV28 with TRBJ1-4; no firm D call. V lost 5 bases and J lost 2, with 3 bases in between. Germline V gene data show CDR1 as MDHEN and CDR2 as SYDVKM. The CDR3 has 12 residues. The DNA for the CDR3 is TGTGCCAGCAGTGGTACTAATGAAAAACTGTTTTTT. It yields the protein CASSGTNEKLFF.

V and J are TRBV29-1 and TRBJ1-2, with TRBD1 matching over 10 bases. V dropped 6 bases and J dropped 6; count of bases not matched to a gene: 4. Per germline, CDR1 SQVTM and CDR2 ANQGSEA. The CDR3 runs to 12 residues. The CDR3 DNA reads TGCAGCGTCGGACAGGGGGGCGATGGCTACACCTTC. Protein product: CSVGQGGDGYTF.

The chain joins TRBV5-1 to TRBJ2-1, with TRBD1 identical over 9 bases. The CDR3 loop spans 15 amino acids. The V gene's germline CDR1 is SGHRS and CDR2 YFSETQ. V dropped 4 bases and J dropped 6; count of bases not matched to a gene: 8. The CDR3, as DNA: TGCGCCAGCAGCCTGGGACAGGGAGGCGGCAATGAGCAGTTCTTC. This encodes CASSLGQGGGNEQFF.